The clone carrying this T cell receptor (beta chain) was detected many times. Its antigen remains unidentified. The data were obtained in a study of T cell repertoires in cytomegalovirus infection. Study-level background: Carrying CMV and the relevant HLA type showed in public TCR beta signatures. Whole-study findings and limits: The cumulative frequency of public TCR beta families distinguished individuals who carried CMV together with the relevant HLA. HLA-C-restricted CMV-specific TCR beta clonotypes were dominant in the ex vivo response.

TCRdb ran MiXCR on the reads and lists one entry per CDR3 protein. The data contain about 230,000 distinct CDR3 sequences, 22% of them singletons. The receptor was isolated from a human donor in good health (CMV status not recorded). Some clones in this sample may be carry-over from other donors' samples. Sample: CD8+ T cells from PBMCs.

The CDR3: CASSSRRGQGAINGYTF. The CDR3 DNA follows: TGTGCCAGCAGCTCCCGGAGGGGACAGGGGGCGATCAACGGCTACACCTTC. The J gene is TRBJ1-2, the V gene TRBV7-2; 12 bases align to TRBD1. The junction had 14 bases not matched to a gene; V was cut back by 4 bases and J by 8 bases. Germline V gives CDR1 SGHTA, CDR2 FQGNSA. CDR3 size: 17 residues. The full variable domain, rest sourced from reference TRBV7-2 and TRBJ1-2, is GAGVSQSPSNKVTEKGKDVELRCDPISGHTALYWYRQSLGQGLEFLIYFQGNSAPDKSGLPSDRFSAERTGGSVSTLTIQRTQQEDSAVYLCASSSRRGQGAINGYTFGSGTRLTVV.